The rows below give T cell receptor beta chains drawn from one sample of a study of CD8 T cells in ankylosing spondylitis. TCRdb analysed the 5' RACE reads with MiXCR anew, one entry per CDR3 protein. Of 150,000 to 200,000 distinct CDR3 sequences in the sample, around a sixth are singletons; the top ten hold 4.3%. Sequencing used blood, either unsorted or a sorted T cell fraction (not recorded which). All receptors come from a male donor aged 10 to 30 with ankylosing spondylitis or in good health (not recorded which). The CDR3 runs from the conserved cysteine through the conserved F or W. A D gene is named only where the DNA matches it firmly. Not every row has a clone size; where given, it reads once, few, many or a size class.

J gene,V gene,CDR3 length,D gene,clone size,CDR3 protein,CDR3 DNA
TRBJ2-7,TRBV12-5,12,.,many,CASARQTYEQYF,TGTGCTAGCGCTAGACAGACCTACGAGCAGTACTTC
TRBJ1-1,TRBV18,14,TRBD1,many,CASSIQGANTEAFF,TGTGCCAGCTCCATACAGGGGGCGAACACTGAAGCTTTCTTT
TRBJ2-5,TRBV28,14,.,.,CASTLTVAQETQYF,TGTGCCAGCACCTTGACAGTCGCACAAGAGACCCAGTACTTC
TRBJ1-3,TRBV5-6,14,.,many,CASSFRLFGNTIYF,TGTGCCAGCAGCTTCAGGCTTTTTGGAAACACCATATATTTT
TRBJ2-2,TRBV2,15,.,many,CASSEAGGGTGELFF,TGTGCCAGCAGTGAAGCGGGAGGGGGAACCGGGGAGCTGTTTTTT
TRBJ2-3,TRBV12-3/TRBV12-4,15,TRBD2,many,CASSSYSGGAGTQYF,TGTGCCAGCAGCTCATATAGCGGGGGGGCGGGTACGCAGTATTTT
TRBJ1-4,TRBV6-1,16,.,many,CASSTRWDTFNEKLFF,TGTGCCAGCAGTACCCGGTGGGACACTTTTAATGAAAAACTGTTTTTT
TRBJ2-1,TRBV25-1,15,.,.,CASSDRLVGYNEQFF,TGTGCCAGCAGTGATAGGCTAGTGGGCTACAATGAGCAGTTCTTC
TRBJ2-1,TRBV12-3/TRBV12-4,13,.,many,CASSFQGYNEQFF,TGTGCCAGCAGTTTCCAGGGCTACAATGAGCAGTTCTTC
TRBJ2-7,TRBV3-1,17,TRBD1,many,CASSRLGGTGGMDEQYF,TGTGCCAGCAGCCGTCTGGGTGGAACAGGGGGCATGGACGAGCAGTACTTC
TRBJ1-2,TRBV29-1,13,.,few,CSVEAGSYYGYTF,TGCAGCGTTGAAGCGGGGTCCTACTATGGCTACACCTTC
TRBJ1-3,TRBV4-3,15,TRBD1,.,CASAKGQGAGNTIYF,TGCGCCAGCGCTAAGGGACAGGGGGCTGGAAACACCATATATTTT
TRBJ1-1,TRBV7-8,17,.,many,CASSQIPGQTKKTEAFF,TGTGCCAGCAGCCAAATACCTGGACAGACTAAAAAGACTGAAGCTTTCTTT
TRBJ2-3,TRBV15,15,TRBD1,many,CATELGQGVGDTQYF,TGTGCCACGGAGCTAGGACAGGGGGTAGGAGATACGCAGTATTTT
TRBJ2-1,TRBV18,19,TRBD2,many,CASSPKGSPGTSGSWEQFF,TGTGCCAGCTCACCTAAGGGGTCACCCGGGACTAGCGGGAGTTGGGAGCAGTTCTTC
TRBJ2-1,TRBV29-1,11,.,few,CSVEEAGEQFF,TGCAGCGTTGAGGAAGCAGGTGAGCAGTTCTTC
TRBJ2-3,TRBV7-2,16,TRBD2,many,CASSFGLAGGTDTQYF,TGTGCCAGCAGCTTTGGTCTAGCGGGAGGCACAGATACGCAGTATTTT
TRBJ2-1,TRBV18,13,.,.,CASSPPQGNEQFF,TGTGCCAGCTCACCACCGCAGGGAAATGAGCAGTTCTTC
TRBJ2-7,TRBV5-6,14,.,many,CASSLAGEVYEQYF,TGTGCCAGCAGCTTGGCAGGGGAGGTCTACGAGCAGTACTTC
TRBJ1-1,TRBV12-3/TRBV12-4,12,TRBD1,few,CASSRDRLSAFF,TGTGCCAGCAGCAGGGACAGGCTGTCAGCTTTCTTT
TRBJ2-7,TRBV11-1,14,.,many,CASSPEVGRYEQYF,TGTGCCAGCAGCCCTGAGGTGGGGCGGTACGAGCAGTACTTC
TRBJ2-7,TRBV11-1,14,.,.,CASSLGDSGYEQYF,TGTGCCAGCAGCTTAGGGGACAGCGGGTACGAGCAGTACTTC
TRBJ1-5,TRBV28,13,.,many,CASSFRGVQPQHF,TGTGCCAGCAGTTTCCGGGGAGTTCAGCCCCAGCATTTT
TRBJ2-5,TRBV24-1,15,.,many,CATSERRSLRETQYF,TGTGCCACCAGTGAAAGGCGATCCCTCCGGGAGACCCAGTACTTC
TRBJ2-5,TRBV6-1,16,TRBD1,many,CASSNPPVQGAKTQYF,TGTGCCAGCAGCAACCCCCCGGTGCAGGGGGCGAAGACCCAGTACTTC
TRBJ1-5,TRBV24-1,14,.,many,CATSDWGGNQPQHF,TGTGCCACCAGTGATTGGGGTGGCAATCAGCCCCAGCATTTT
TRBJ2-1,TRBV5-4,16,TRBD2,.,CASSLRLADFYNEQFF,TGTGCCAGCAGCTTGCGACTAGCGGATTTTTACAATGAGCAGTTCTTC
TRBJ1-1,TRBV12-5,15,TRBD1,.,CASGFTTGMNTEAFF,TGTGCTAGTGGTTTCACGACAGGGATGAACACTGAAGCTTTCTTT
TRBJ2-2,TRBV20-1,15,.,.,CSARDGLALTGELFF,TGCAGTGCTAGAGATGGACTCGCACTCACCGGGGAGCTGTTTTTT
TRBJ2-1,TRBV12-3/TRBV12-4,12,.,many,CASSLSRREQFF,TGTGCCAGCAGTTTAAGCCGGCGTGAGCAGTTCTTC
TRBJ2-2,TRBV20-1,14,.,many,CSATGNSNTGELFF,TGCAGTGCTACCGGAAACAGTAACACCGGGGAGCTGTTTTTT
TRBJ2-5,TRBV29-1,10,.,many,CSVEIETQYF,TGCAGCGTTGAGATAGAGACCCAGTACTTC